This TCR beta chain was recorded in a study of cytomegalovirus exposure and HLA in healthy donors. The CDR3 consists of 15 residues. Germline-derived CDR1 and CDR2 are SGDLS and YYNGEE. V lost 3 bases to trimming and J lost 4 bases; unmatched junction nucleotides: 4. Study-wide results and caveats: From TCR beta sequences, most subjects' HLA-A and HLA-B alleles were reportedly predicted accurately. CMV serostatus alone was available as immune exposure information. High specificity and sensitivity for cytomegalovirus status were reported for the classifier. Certain indistinguishable V segments, among them TRBV6-2 and TRBV6-3, were excluded.

In regard to this clone: Its matching antigen is unknown.

PCR used 60 Vbeta primers and 13 Jbeta primers. The repertoire was sequenced with immunoSEQ multiplex PCR; TCRdb's copy has only in-frame clones and lacks some. In all, the sample yields 130,000 or so clones. This rearrangement joins TRBV9 to TRBJ2-3, with 11 bases identical to TRBD2. The sequence was obtained from a woman aged 40 to 49 in good health and CMV-seronegative. Sequencing was performed on PBMCs. As DNA, the CDR3 is TGTGCCAGCAGCGATAGCGGGGGGGCCGCAGATACGCAGTATTTT. Protein product: CASSDSGGAADTQYF.